The clone carrying this T cell receptor (beta chain) was detected a few times. Per the original methods: Scientists estimated how many nucleated cells there were by amplifying reference gene primers. TCRdb's copy holds only in-frame clones and misses some; the assay was immunoSEQ multiplex PCR. The V and J calls and the clone size are those of that table, but D and trimming were determined from the DNA. The sample carries around 280,000 clones, 85% to 90% recorded once. The data are from a study of blood T cell repertoires in COVID-19. Looking at the study overall: PBMCs, B-cell-depleted T cells, or T cells provided the cDNA or gDNA that made up the material.

The material sequenced was peripheral blood. The TCR sequence derives from a man aged 65 to 79 with acute or convalescent COVID-19.

This CDR3 reads CASSTDLHRGNTEAFF. The CDR3 DNA reads TGTGCCAGTAGTACGGACCTACACAGGGGGAACACTGAAGCTTTCTTT. This chain links TRBV19 with TRBJ1-1; 7 positions agree with TRBD1. Trimming cost V 4 bases and J 1 base; bases outside gene matches: 9. Germline V gives CDR1 LNHDA, CDR2 SQIVND (reference sequence). This CDR3 is 16 amino acids long.